A selection of T cell receptor beta chains follows, all from one sample in a study of blood T cell repertoires in COVID-19. Sequenced by immunoSEQ multiplex PCR; TCRdb stores in-frame clones only, minus some. The sample has about 140,000 clones, 88% seen once; the top ten hold roughly a tenth. The sequencing sample was made of peripheral blood. These receptors originate from a man aged 45-60 years with active or convalescent COVID-19. Both conserved end residues are part of each CDR3. A D gene is named only where the DNA matches it firmly. Clone size is given for some rows only: seen once, a few or many times, or a class if the clone is expanded.

V gene	J gene	D gene	clone size	CDR3 protein	CDR3 DNA
TRBV5-6	TRBJ2-7	NA	once	CASSLATHYEQYF	TGTGCCAGCAGCCTAGCGACTCACTACGAGCAGTACTTC
TRBV5-5	TRBJ1-2	TRBD1	NA	CASSLGAGGGYTF	TGTGCCAGCAGCCTGGGGGCAGGGGGTGGCTACACCTTC
TRBV7-2	TRBJ2-7	TRBD2	NA	CASSLRASGDYEQYF	TGTGCCAGCAGCTTGAGGGCTAGCGGGGACTACGAGCAGTACTTC
TRBV3-1/TRBV3-2	TRBJ2-3	TRBD2	once	CASSQPLTSGRTDTQYF	TGTGCCAGCAGCCAACCCCTCACTAGCGGGAGGACAGATACGCAGTATTTT
TRBV29-1	TRBJ2-1	TRBD2	NA	CSAGGFSYNEQFF	TGCAGCGCCGGGGGGTTCTCCTACAATGAGCAGTTCTTC
TRBV6-5	TRBJ1-1	NA	NA	CASGYPRTEAFF	TGTGCCAGCGGGTATCCCAGGACTGAAGCTTTCTTT
TRBV9	TRBJ2-7	TRBD1	NA	CASSTTTGKVFGEQYF	TGTGCCAGCAGCACCACGACAGGGAAAGTATTCGGCGAGCAGTACTTC
TRBV7-3	TRBJ2-2	TRBD2	NA	CASSLTGLAGGGELFF	TGTGCCAGCAGCTTAACAGGACTAGCGGGAGGTGGGGAGCTGTTTTTT
TRBV5-4	TRBJ2-1	TRBD1	many	CASSGGTGWSYNEQFF	TGTGCCAGCAGCGGGGGGACAGGGTGGTCCTACAATGAGCAGTTCTTC
TRBV19	TRBJ2-3	NA	once	CASSYVDFTDTQYF	TGTGCCAGTAGCTACGTGGACTTCACAGATACGCAGTATTTT
TRBV28	TRBJ1-1	TRBD1	NA	CASRDRGDTEAFF	TGTGCCAGCAGGGACAGGGGCGACACTGAAGCTTTCTTT
TRBV24-1	TRBJ2-1	TRBD2	NA	CATSDFASGRAGEQFF	TGTGCCACCAGTGATTTCGCTAGCGGGAGGGCCGGAGAGCAGTTCTTC
TRBV3-1/TRBV3-2	TRBJ1-6	TRBD1	once	CASSPRGTGGDSPLHF	TGTGCCAGCAGCCCCAGGGGGACAGGGGGTGATTCACCCCTCCACTTT
TRBV24-1	TRBJ1-1	TRBD1	NA	CATSDRGRDSRAFF	TGTGCCACCAGTGACCGAGGCCGGGACAGTCGAGCTTTCTTT
TRBV7-9	TRBJ1-6	TRBD1	NA	CASSLAQGAHNSPLHF	TGTGCCAGCAGCTTGGCACAGGGGGCCCATAATTCACCCCTCCACTTT
TRBV5-1	TRBJ2-2	TRBD2	NA	CASSLVAGAATGELFF	TGCGCCAGCAGCTTAGTAGCGGGAGCGGCCACCGGGGAGCTGTTTTTT
TRBV7-8	TRBJ2-7	TRBD1	NA	CASSSGQGAYEQYF	TGTGCCAGCAGCTCGGGACAGGGGGCTTACGAGCAGTACTTC
TRBV2	TRBJ2-1	TRBD2	NA	CASSEGLAGVEQFF	TGTGCCAGCAGTGAAGGACTAGCGGGAGTTGAGCAGTTCTTC
TRBV7-9	TRBJ2-7	NA	NA	CASSLGAQYEQYF	TGTGCCAGCAGCTTAGGAGCACAGTACGAGCAGTACTTC
TRBV19	TRBJ1-3	TRBD1	NA	CASSLPGQASSGNTIYF	TGTGCCAGTAGTCTACCGGGACAGGCGAGCTCTGGAAACACCATATATTTT
TRBV7-6	TRBJ2-3	TRBD2	few	CASSPSRAGGDTQYF	TGTGCCAGCAGCCCATCGAGGGCGGGAGGAGATACGCAGTATTTT
TRBV28	TRBJ2-2	NA	NA	CASSFRGGPGELFF	TGTGCCAGCAGTTTTAGAGGGGGACCGGGGGAGCTGTTTTTT
TRBV28	TRBJ2-2	TRBD1	NA	CASSFLGTGGHGELFF	TGTGCCAGCAGTTTTTTGGGGACAGGGGGCCACGGGGAGCTGTTTTTT
TRBV19	TRBJ2-7	TRBD1	NA	CASRLGQGPYEQYF	TGTGCCAGTAGACTCGGACAGGGGCCCTACGAGCAGTACTTC
TRBV28	TRBJ1-3	NA	NA	CASSPTDGTGNTIYF	TGTGCCAGCAGTCCGACAGACGGCACAGGAAACACCATATATTTT
TRBV19	TRBJ2-7	TRBD1	NA	CASSTHRGIGSYEQYF	TGTGCCAGTAGTACTCACAGGGGAATTGGGTCGTACGAGCAGTACTTC
TRBV6-1	TRBJ1-5	NA	NA	CASSEEGAHQPQHF	TGTGCCAGCAGTGAAGAAGGGGCGCATCAGCCCCAGCATTTT
TRBV19	TRBJ2-1	TRBD2	NA	CASSFRLAGENNEQFF	TGTGCCAGTAGTTTCCGTCTAGCGGGAGAGAATAATGAGCAGTTCTTC
TRBV7-2	TRBJ2-7	TRBD2	NA	CASSLGLAGGYEQYF	TGTGCCAGCAGCTTAGGACTAGCGGGGGGGTACGAGCAGTACTTC
TRBV19	TRBJ1-5	TRBD1	NA	CASREQGTYSNQPQHF	TGTGCCAGTAGGGAACAGGGGACGTATAGCAATCAGCCCCAGCATTTT
TRBV29-1	TRBJ2-1	TRBD2	NA	CSATPTSWGEQFF	TGCAGCGCTACTCCGACTAGCTGGGGTGAGCAGTTCTTC
TRBV19	TRBJ2-1	TRBD2	NA	CASSIDQAGALNEQFF	TGTGCCAGTAGTATAGATCAGGCGGGAGCCCTCAATGAGCAGTTCTTC
TRBV6-5	TRBJ1-5	NA	NA	CASSPGRGVDQPQHF	TGTGCCAGCAGTCCAGGCAGGGGTGTGGATCAGCCCCAGCATTTT
TRBV5-1	TRBJ2-7	NA	many	CASSKSSSYEQYF	TGCGCCAGCAGCAAATCCTCCTCCTACGAGCAGTACTTC
TRBV10-3	TRBJ1-6	TRBD1	NA	CATEGDRAHNSPLHF	TGTGCCACCGAGGGGGACAGAGCCCATAATTCACCCCTCCACTTT
TRBV5-6	TRBJ2-3	TRBD2	NA	CASSETSGEADTQYF	TGTGCCAGCAGCGAGACTAGCGGGGAGGCAGATACGCAGTATTTT
TRBV27	TRBJ1-5	NA	NA	CASSSKNSNQPQHF	TGTGCCAGCAGTTCAAAAAATAGCAATCAGCCCCAGCATTTT
TRBV6-5	TRBJ1-6	NA	NA	CASSPPEYNSPLHF	TGTGCCAGCAGTCCCCCGGAGTATAATTCACCCCTCCACTTT
TRBV27	TRBJ2-1	TRBD2	NA	CASSLSGGLGGNEQFF	TGTGCCAGCAGTTTATCCGGGGGACTAGGGGGCAATGAGCAGTTCTTC
TRBV5-5	TRBJ2-7	TRBD1	NA	CASSRDRVNAREQYF	TGTGCCAGCAGTCGTGACAGGGTCAACGCCCGCGAGCAGTACTTC
TRBV19	TRBJ2-5	TRBD1	NA	CASSIVGTGGAETQYF	TGTGCCAGTAGTATAGTCGGCACAGGGGGCGCGGAGACCCAGTACTTC
TRBV18	TRBJ1-1	NA	NA	CASSRVRRNTEAFF	TGTGCCAGCTCCCGGGTGCGGCGAAACACTGAAGCTTTCTTT
TRBV7-8	TRBJ2-3	TRBD2	NA	CASSTSGLVGTQYF	TGTGCCAGCAGCACTAGCGGACTCGTAGGTACGCAGTATTTT
TRBV4-1	TRBJ1-5	NA	NA	CASSQDSTRNQPQHF	TGCGCCAGCAGCCAAGATAGCACACGCAATCAGCCCCAGCATTTT
TRBV7-9	TRBJ2-5	TRBD1	NA	CASSLQDRAETQYF	TGTGCCAGCAGCTTACAAGACAGGGCAGAGACCCAGTACTTC
TRBV6-1	TRBJ2-1	TRBD2	NA	CASSGHSGSSYNEQFF	TGTGCCAGCAGTGGGCATAGCGGGAGCTCCTACAATGAGCAGTTCTTC
TRBV19	TRBJ2-1	TRBD2	NA	CASSELAGAYNEQFF	TGTGCCAGTAGCGAACTAGCGGGAGCCTACAATGAGCAGTTCTTC
TRBV28	TRBJ1-4	TRBD1	NA	CATLMDRMNEKLFF	TGTGCCACCCTGATGGACAGGATGAATGAAAAACTGTTTTTT
TRBV3-1/TRBV3-2	TRBJ2-3	TRBD2	NA	CASSQARTSGRRDTQYF	TGTGCCAGCAGCCAAGCCCGGACTAGCGGGAGAAGGGATACGCAGTATTTT
TRBV10-1	TRBJ2-5	TRBD2	NA	CASSGPGLAGAETQYF	TGCGCCAGCAGTGGCCCTGGACTAGCGGGAGCAGAGACCCAGTACTTC
TRBV9	TRBJ2-5	TRBD2	NA	CASSATSGSGEETQYF	TGTGCCAGCAGCGCGACTAGCGGGAGTGGAGAAGAGACCCAGTACTTC
TRBV5-1	TRBJ2-1	NA	once	CASRLYNEQFF	TGCGCCAGCCGACTGTACAATGAGCAGTTCTTC
TRBV30	TRBJ2-7	NA	once	CAWSVPPNYEQYF	TGTGCCTGGAGTGTCCCCCCCAATTACGAGCAGTACTTC
TRBV5-1	TRBJ1-1	NA	NA	CASSILGVTEAFF	TGCGCCAGCAGCATCCTAGGGGTCACTGAAGCTTTCTTT
TRBV10-3	TRBJ2-7	TRBD2	NA	CAISELTSGRYEQYF	TGTGCCATCAGTGAGTTGACTAGCGGGAGGTACGAGCAGTACTTC
TRBV27	TRBJ1-1	NA	NA	CASSLFKGWETEAFF	TGTGCCAGCAGTTTATTTAAGGGATGGGAGACTGAAGCTTTCTTT
TRBV12-3/TRBV12-4	TRBJ1-2	NA	NA	CASSLGSGYGYTF	TGTGCCAGCAGTTTAGGCAGCGGCTATGGCTACACCTTC